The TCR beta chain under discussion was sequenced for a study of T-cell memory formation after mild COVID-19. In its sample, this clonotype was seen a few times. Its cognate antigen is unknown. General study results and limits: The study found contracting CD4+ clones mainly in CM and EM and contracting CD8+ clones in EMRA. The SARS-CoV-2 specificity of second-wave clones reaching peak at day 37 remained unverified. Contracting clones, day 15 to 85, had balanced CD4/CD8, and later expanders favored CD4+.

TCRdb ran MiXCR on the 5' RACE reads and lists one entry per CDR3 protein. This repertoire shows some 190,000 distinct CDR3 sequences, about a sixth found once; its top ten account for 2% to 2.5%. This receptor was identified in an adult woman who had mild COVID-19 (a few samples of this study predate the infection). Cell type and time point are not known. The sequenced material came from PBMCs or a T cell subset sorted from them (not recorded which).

CDR3 nucleotide sequence: TGTGCCACCAGCAGAGGGAGGGGGGGGCCCAACACTGAAGCTTTCTTT. Encoded protein: CATSRGRGGPNTEAFF. V usage is TRBV15 and J usage is TRBJ1-1, with D maybe TRBD1 (6 bases). The germline V gene encodes CDR1 LNHNV and CDR2 YYDKDF (reference sequence). The ends were cut back, 1 base at V and 2 bases at J, with 14 bases in the middle. This CDR3 spans 16 amino acids.